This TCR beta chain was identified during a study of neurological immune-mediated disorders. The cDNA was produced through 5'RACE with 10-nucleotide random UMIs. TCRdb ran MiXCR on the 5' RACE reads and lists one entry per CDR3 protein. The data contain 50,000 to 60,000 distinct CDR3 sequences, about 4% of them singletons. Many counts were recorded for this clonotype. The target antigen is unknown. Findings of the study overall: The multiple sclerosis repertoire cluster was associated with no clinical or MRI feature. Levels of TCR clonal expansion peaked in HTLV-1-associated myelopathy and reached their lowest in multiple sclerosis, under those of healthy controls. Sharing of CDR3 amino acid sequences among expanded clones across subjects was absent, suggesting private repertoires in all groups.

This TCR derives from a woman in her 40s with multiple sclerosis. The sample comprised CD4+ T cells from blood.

CDR3 DNA: TGTGCCAGCAGCTTACTTCCAGGGACTGGCACTGAAGCTTTCTTT. Amino acid sequence: CASSLLPGTGTEAFF. V gene TRBV7-3 combines with J gene TRBJ1-1; D may be TRBD1 (5 bases). The CDR3 is 15 amino acids. Germline CDR1 SGHTA, CDR2 FQGTGA. Deletions cut 2 bases from V and 4 bases from J, with 14 bases between.